This T cell receptor (beta chain) was identified in a study of blood T cell repertoires in COVID-19. Whole-study context: Acute and convalescent COVID-19 samples came from the United States, Italy and Spain. The cDNA or gDNA used as material had been derived from T cells, B-cell-depleted T cells, or PBMCs.

The CDR3 is made up of 13 amino acids. With V trimmed by 4 bases and J by 8 bases, 3 bases remained unmatched. Per germline, CDR1 SQVTM and CDR2 ANQGSEA. In the authors' methods: Using reference gene primer amplification, nucleated cell counts were estimated. Profiled with immunoSEQ multiplex PCR; TCRdb holds only in-frame clones, not every one. V and J calls and clone size are copied from that table; D and trimming were computed from the DNA. The table shows some 260,000 clones, with about 87% occurring only once. Seattle researchers signed up patients amid active infection and tracked them longitudinally.

The V call is TRBV29-1, the J call TRBJ1-6; 9 bases fit TRBD1. The sequenced sample was peripheral blood. The TCR sequence derives from a woman younger than 45 with COVID-19, enrolled during active disease. This chain's CDR3 is CSVATGGDSPLHF. CDR3 DNA: TGCAGCGTTGCCACAGGGGGCGATTCACCCCTCCACTTT.